The 11 T cell receptor beta chains in this list originate from one sample, sequenced in a study of memory CD4+ T cells and cytomegalovirus serostatus (dated by TCRdb to between 2017 and 2020). The method was the immunoSEQ multiplex PCR assay. Imported from immuneACCESS, the table was reduced by TCRdb to in-frame sequences with V and J called. These copies leave out some clones; in studies compared against another copy, an unresolved V gene accounts for under half, and the cause of the remainder is not known. This sample holds around 44,000 clones; 76% were observed only once. Under 8% of the sample belongs to the ten largest clones. A FACSAria II was used to sort memory CD4+ T cells, defined as single viable CD3+CD4+CD8-CD45RO+ cells. Sequencing was done on a sample of memory CD4+ T cells from blood. The receptor source for this set is an adult in good health and CMV-seronegative.

This chain connects TRBV12-5 to TRBJ2-1; D ambiguous. CDR3 size: 15 residues. V was cut by 1 base and J by 4 bases, with 11 bases left in between. Germline V gene data show CDR1 as LGHNT and CDR2 as FRNRAP. The chain's CDR3 is CASGLDPNPYNEQFF. CDR3 coding DNA: TGTGCTAGTGGTTTGGATCCCAATCCGTACAATGAGCAGTTCTTC. Using reference TRBV12-5 and TRBJ2-1 for the parts outside the CDR3, the full variable domain is DARVTQTPRHKVTEMGQEVTMRCQPILGHNTVFWYRQTMMQGLELLAYFRNRAPLDDSGMPKDRFSAEMPDATLATLKIQPSEPRDSAVYFCASGLDPNPYNEQFFGPGTRLTVL.

Worth noting for this clone: The same CDR3 can be traced to other DNA sequences in this sample. V and J are TRBV25-1 and TRBJ2-7; 11 bases align to TRBD1. With V trimmed by 9 bases and J by 3 bases, 7 bases remained unmatched. The CDR3 is made up of 14 amino acids. CDR1 is MGHDK, CDR2 SYGVNS, per germline. CDR3 protein: CASSGQGALYEQYF. The CDR3 region has the DNA TGTGCCAGTTCCGGACAGGGGGCTCTCTACGAGCAGTACTTC.

The rearrangement uses TRBV25-1 and TRBJ1-1; TRBD1 matches 8 bases. Unmatched junction bases numbered 8, after V lost 5 bases and J lost 3 bases. Germline loops: CDR1 MGHDK, CDR2 SYGVNS. The CDR3 extends over 15 amino acids. The CDR3 reads CASSILQGEDTEAFF. The DNA of the CDR3 is TGTGCCAGCAGTATTTTACAGGGGGAGGACACTGAAGCTTTCTTT.

With regard to this clone: It may be a read error: a sequence one base away is much more abundant. Other DNA sequences from this sample encode an identical CDR3 as well. The chain couples TRBV28 to TRBJ1-2; D unclear. V lost 3 bases to trimming and J lost 2 bases, with 1 base between them. The CDR3 is 11 amino acids. The V gene's germline CDR1 is MDHEN and CDR2 SYDVKM. As DNA, the CDR3 is TGTGCCAGCAGTTTCAACTATGGCTACACCTTC. Amino acid sequence: CASSFNYGYTF.

The rearrangement links TRBV27 to TRBJ2-7; 7 bases are a match to TRBD1. The CDR3 is 15 amino acids. The V gene end was trimmed by 5 bases and the J gene end by 0 bases; junction bases not matched to a gene: 7. CDR1 MNHEY and CDR2 SMNVEV come from the germline V gene (reference sequence). The chain's CDR3 is CASSERGPLSYEQYF. The CDR3 nucleotides are TGTGCCAGCAGTGAGAGGGGGCCTCTCTCCTACGAGCAGTACTTC.

J is TRBJ2-1 and V is TRBV4-3; 8 nucleotides line up with TRBD2. Germline CDR1 LGHNA, CDR2 YSLEER. V lost 2 bases, J lost 6 bases, and 12 bases stayed unmatched. There are 17 residues in the CDR3. CDR3 DNA: TGCGCCAGCAGCCAACTGGCGGACCGGGAGGGCCTCAATGAGCAGTTCTTC. Its protein is CASSQLADREGLNEQFF.

CDR3 nucleotides: TGTGCCAGCAGCCGACCGACTCCAACTAATGAAAAACTGTTTTTT. Its translation: CASSRPTPTNEKLFF. This rearrangement joins TRBV5-6 to TRBJ1-4; no reliable D call. Trimming cost V 4 bases and J 0 bases, with 10 bases left between them. The CDR3 runs 15 residues. The V gene's germline CDR1 is SGHDT and CDR2 YYEEEE.

The chain combines TRBV30 with TRBJ1-4; D unclear. This CDR3 is 18 amino acids long. The ends were cut back, 7 bases at V and 3 bases at J, with 27 bases in the middle. Germline-derived CDR1 and CDR2 are GTSNPN and SVGIG (reference sequence). CDR3 residues: CALLIRPRLPDPNEKLFF. CDR3 nucleotides: TGTGCCTTACTGATCCGCCCTCGACTCCCCGACCCTAATGAAAAACTGTTTTTT.

The CDR3 protein is CASSLAGSLTDTQYF. For the CDR3, the DNA is TGCGCCAGCAGCTTGGCAGGGTCTTTAACAGATACGCAGTATTTT. V is TRBV5-1 and J is TRBJ2-3; D may be TRBD1 (5 bases). Between the trimmed V and J ends, which lost 0 bases and 3 bases, there was a span of 11 bases. The CDR3 is made up of 15 amino acids. Germline loops: CDR1 SGHRS, CDR2 YFSETQ.

J is TRBJ2-5 and V is TRBV2; TRBD2 matches at 9 bases. Per germline, CDR1 SNHLY and CDR2 FYNNEI. The V and J ends lost 6 bases and 1 base, in that order; junction bases with no gene match: 3. This CDR3 has 14 amino acids. Here the CDR3 DNA reads TGTGCCAGCAGAGCGGGAGGCCCCCAAGAGACCCAGTACTTC. It is translated as CASRAGGPQETQYF.

The chain employs TRBV28 and TRBJ1-1; the D gene is possibly TRBD1 (5 bases). V was pared by 3 bases and J by 7 bases, with 12 bases between. The CDR3 runs 13 residues. Germline V gene sequence: CDR1 MDHEN, CDR2 SYDVKM. CDR3 DNA sequence: TGTGCCAGCAGTTTTCAAGGAACAGGTGAAGCTTTCTTT. It translates to CASSFQGTGEAFF.